The clone carrying this T cell receptor beta chain was observed many times. TCRbeta library preparation incorporated unique molecular identifiers. TCRdb redid the calling of the PCR reads with MiXCR, one entry per CDR3 protein. The table includes roughly 100,000 distinct CDR3 sequences, roughly 8.4% detected once. Trimming pared 1 base from V and 8 bases from J, leaving 20 bases between. Germline CDR1 reads GTSNPN; CDR2 reads SVGIG (reference sequence). The CDR3 is 15 residues long. This sample is drawn from a study of T-cell reconstitution after alpha-beta-depleted transplantation in children. This sample comprised PBMCs from the stem cell graft donor, obtained from the stem cell graft. The chain employs TRBV30 and TRBJ1-2, with a tentative D call TRBD1 (5 bases). The TCR originated in a human donor who donated a stem cell graft to a child with congenital amegakaryocytic thrombocytopenia. CDR3 residues: CAWSATSRGGQGYTF. CDR3 DNA sequence: TGTGCCTGGAGTGCTACCTCGAGGGGAGGACAAGGCTACACCTTC.